The clone carrying this T cell receptor beta chain was seen only once. These data come from a study of blood T cell repertoires in COVID-19. Study summary: COVID-19 samples, acute and convalescent, were from the United States, Italy and Spain. The analysed material was cDNA or gDNA that came from T cells, B-cell-depleted T cells, or PBMCs.

The CDR3 length is 16 residues. The V gene end was trimmed by 3 bases and the J gene end by 6 bases; junction bases not matched to a gene: 15. CDR1 and CDR2 (germline): DFQATT, SNEGSKA (reference sequence). Original analysis: By means of reference gene primer amplification, nucleated cell counts were estimated. The assay was immunoSEQ multiplex PCR, and TCRdb's table has in-frame clones only and misses some. The DNA was the basis for D and trimming; V, J and clone size are from that table. In the table there are just under 80,000 clones, approximately 80% of which are singletons. The J gene is TRBJ2-7, the V gene TRBV20-1, with 9 positions matching TRBD1. The receptor comes from a human donor in a cohort sampled during active COVID-19. Sequencing input: peripheral blood. The CDR3, as DNA: TGCAGTGCTAGTGTTCTCACCGGGACAGGGCTTGGCGAGCAGTACTTC. Protein product: CSASVLTGTGLGEQYF.